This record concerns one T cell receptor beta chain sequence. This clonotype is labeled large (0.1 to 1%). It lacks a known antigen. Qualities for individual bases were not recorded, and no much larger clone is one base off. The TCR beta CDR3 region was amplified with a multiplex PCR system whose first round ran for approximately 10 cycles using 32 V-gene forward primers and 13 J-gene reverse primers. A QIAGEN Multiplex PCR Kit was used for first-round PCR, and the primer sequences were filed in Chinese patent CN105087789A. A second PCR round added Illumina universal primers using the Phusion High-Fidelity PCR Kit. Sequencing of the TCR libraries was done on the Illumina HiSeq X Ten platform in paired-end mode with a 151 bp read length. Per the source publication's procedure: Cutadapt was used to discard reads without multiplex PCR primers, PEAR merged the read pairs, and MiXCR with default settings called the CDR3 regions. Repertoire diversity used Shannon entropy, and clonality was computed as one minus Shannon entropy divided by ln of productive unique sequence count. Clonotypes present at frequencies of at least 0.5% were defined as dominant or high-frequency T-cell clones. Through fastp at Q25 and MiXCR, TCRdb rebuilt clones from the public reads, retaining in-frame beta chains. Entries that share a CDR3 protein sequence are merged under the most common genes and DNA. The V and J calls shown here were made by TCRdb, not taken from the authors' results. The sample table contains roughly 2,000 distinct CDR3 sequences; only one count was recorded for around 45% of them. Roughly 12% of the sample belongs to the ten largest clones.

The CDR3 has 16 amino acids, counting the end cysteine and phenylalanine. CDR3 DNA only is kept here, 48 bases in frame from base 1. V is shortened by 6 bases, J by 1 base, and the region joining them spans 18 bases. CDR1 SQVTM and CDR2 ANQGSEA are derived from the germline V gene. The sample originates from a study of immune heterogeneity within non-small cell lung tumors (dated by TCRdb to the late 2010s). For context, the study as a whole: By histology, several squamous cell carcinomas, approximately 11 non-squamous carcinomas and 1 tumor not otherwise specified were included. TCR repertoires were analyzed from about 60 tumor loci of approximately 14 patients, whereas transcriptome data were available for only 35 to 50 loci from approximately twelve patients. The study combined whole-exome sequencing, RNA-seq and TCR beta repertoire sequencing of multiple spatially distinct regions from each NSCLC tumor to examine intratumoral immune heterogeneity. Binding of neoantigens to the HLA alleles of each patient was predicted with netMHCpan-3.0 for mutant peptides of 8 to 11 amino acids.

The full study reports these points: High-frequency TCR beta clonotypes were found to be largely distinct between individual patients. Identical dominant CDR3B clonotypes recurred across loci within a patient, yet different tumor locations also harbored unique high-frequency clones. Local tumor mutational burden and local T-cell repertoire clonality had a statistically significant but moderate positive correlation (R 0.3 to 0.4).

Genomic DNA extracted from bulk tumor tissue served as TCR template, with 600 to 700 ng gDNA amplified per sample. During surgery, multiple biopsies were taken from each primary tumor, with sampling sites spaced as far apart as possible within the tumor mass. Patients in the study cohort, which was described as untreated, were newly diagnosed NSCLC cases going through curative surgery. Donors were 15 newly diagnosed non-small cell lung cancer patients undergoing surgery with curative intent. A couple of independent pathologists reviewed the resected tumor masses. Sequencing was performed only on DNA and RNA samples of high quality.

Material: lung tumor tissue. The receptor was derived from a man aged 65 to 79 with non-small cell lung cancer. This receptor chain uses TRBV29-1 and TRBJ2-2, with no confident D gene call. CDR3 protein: CSVADSSEKNTGELFF. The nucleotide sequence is TGCAGCGTGGCTGACTCTTCCGAGAAGAACACCGGGGAGCTGTTTTTT.